The present T cell receptor beta chain was sequenced within a study of T cell repertoires in cytomegalovirus infection. MiXCR, run by TCRdb on the reads, gives a single entry per CDR3 protein. Among about 920,000 distinct CDR3 sequences, 30% to 40% were seen once, and the ten largest hold about an eighth. Comment on this clonotype: Its antigen remains unknown.

Source: cultured CD8+ T cells from PBMCs, taken from culture after CMV antigen stimulation. The clonotype was recovered from a human donor in good health (CMV status not recorded). Some clones in this sample may be carry-over from other donors' samples.

CDR3 nucleotides: TGCGCCAGCAGCCCGTCGTATGGGGGTTTCACTGAAGCTTTCTTT. Encoded protein: CASSPSYGGFTEAFF. This rearrangement joins TRBV5-1 to TRBJ1-1; perhaps TRBD1 as D (5 bases). Trimming removed 4 bases from V and 4 bases from J, with 17 bases in between. Germline lookup yields CDR1 SGHRS and CDR2 YFSETQ. This CDR3 spans 15 amino acids.